This TCR beta chain originates from a study of monozygotic twins with inflammatory bowel disease. Study observations and caveats: Differing T cell subtypes remained indistinguishable. Other individuals had fewer clonotypes in common with IBD patients than with healthy twins, especially with disease activity.

TCR libraries each used about 4,000 ng of total RNA. Eight separate reactions per sample yielded the cDNA. TCRdb processed the 5' RACE reads again and assigns one entry to each CDR3 protein, with no DNA. Its clone listing holds approximately 160,000 distinct CDR3 sequences. Regarding this clonotype: Its antigen remains unidentified.

Per germline, CDR1 DFQATT and CDR2 SNEGSKA (reference sequence). The CDR3 spans 12 residues. This receptor was identified in a human donor with ulcerative colitis or Crohn's disease, or a healthy co-twin of an affected twin (not recorded which). Sequencing was performed on blood. This chain connects TRBV20-1 to TRBJ2-7. Here the CDR3 reads CSARERSYEQYF.